These 31 T cell receptor beta chains came from one sample sequenced in a study of shared clonotypes between healthy human individuals. Some clones are missing from TCRdb's copy, which holds only in-frame ones; the method was immunoSEQ multiplex PCR. The sample has some 2.3 million clones, over 85% seen once. The source material was naive CD4+ T cells from PBMCs. Subset here: CD45RA+ positively selected. The receptors come from a man aged 18 to 29 in good health. Some clones in this sample may be carry-over from other donors' samples.

J is TRBJ1-5 and V is TRBV9; D call uncertain. CDR1 is SGDLS, CDR2 YYNGEE, per germline. This CDR3 has 13 residues. The germline V and J ends were trimmed by 2 bases and 6 bases, with 9 bases remaining between them. The CDR3 bases are TGTGCCAGCAGCGTCCCCTTCATTCAGCCCCAGCATTTT. It encodes CASSVPFIQPQHF.

The V and J genes are TRBV6-5 and TRBJ2-5; no clear D. CDR1 and CDR2 (germline): MNHEY, SVGAGI. This CDR3 comprises 12 residues. V lost 5 bases and J 2 bases, leaving 6 bases between the germline ends. The CDR3 loop reads CASSHLQETQYF. The CDR3 DNA reads as TGTGCCAGCAGTCACTTACAAGAGACCCAGTACTTC.

This rearrangement joins TRBV9 to TRBJ2-7, with D perhaps TRBD2 (6 bases). Germline CDR1 reads SGDLS; CDR2 reads YYNGEE. The CDR3 spans 15 residues. The V gene lost 0 bases and the J gene lost 3 bases, with 13 bases spanning the gap. The CDR3 region has the DNA TGTGCCAGCAGCGTAGAACTCGGAGGGTTCTACGAGCAGTACTTC. The encoded protein is CASSVELGGFYEQYF.

Regarding this clone: Other DNA sequences from this sample encode an identical CDR3 as well. CDR3 amino acids: CASSPDPWDEKLFF. CDR3 DNA sequence: TGTGCCAGCTCACCAGATCCATGGGATGAAAAACTGTTTTTT. The chain joins TRBV18 to TRBJ1-4, with D unresolved. From germline, CDR1 is KGHSH and CDR2 LQKENI. Trimming pared 2 bases from V and 6 bases from J, leaving 10 bases between. The CDR3 contains 14 residues.

This chain connects TRBV6-5 to TRBJ2-4; TRBD1 matches at 7 bases. This CDR3 region has 15 residues. V shed 4 bases and J 8 bases; nucleotides not matched to a gene: 11. Germline V lookup: CDR1 MNHEY, CDR2 SVGAGI. Here the CDR3 DNA reads TGTGCCAGCAGTTCTATGGACAGGTCGAAGGACATTCAGTACTTC. Translation gives CASSSMDRSKDIQYF.

This sequence joins TRBV5-1 and TRBJ1-1; D is ambiguous. CDR1 is SGHRS, CDR2 YFSETQ, per germline. The CDR3 contains 13 residues. V dropped 5 bases and J dropped 0 bases, with 8 bases sitting between them. CDR3 region: CASRGSMNTEAFF. Written as DNA, the CDR3 is TGCGCCAGCAGGGGCTCCATGAACACTGAAGCTTTCTTT.

The CDR3 DNA reads as TGTGCCAGCAGCTTGGGACAGGGTGGAGATACGCAGTATTTT. It specifies CASSLGQGGDTQYF. This chain connects TRBV5-5 to TRBJ2-3; 7 positions agree with TRBD1. From germline, CDR1 is SGHKS and CDR2 YYEKEE (reference sequence). J gave up 5 bases and V 0 bases, and 3 bases lay outside the gene matches. CDR3 size: 14 residues. The full variable domain, rest sourced from reference TRBV5-5 and TRBJ2-3, is DAGVTQSPTHLIKTRGQQVTLRCSPISGHKSVSWYQQVLGQGPQFIFQYYEKEERGRGNFPDRFSARQFPNYSSELNVNALLLGDSALYLCASSLGQGGDTQYFGPGTRLTVL.

V gene TRBV5-1 combines with J gene TRBJ1-2; 8 bases line up with TRBD1. Germline lookup yields CDR1 SGHRS and CDR2 YFSETQ. J was trimmed by 8 bases and V by 2 bases; bases with no gene match: 8. This CDR3 region has 14 residues. In nucleotides, the CDR3 is TGCGCCAGCAGCTTCCCGGGACAGGTCTACGGCTACACCTTC. Its translation: CASSFPGQVYGYTF.

Regarding this clone: Distinct nucleotide sequences in the sample also encode this CDR3. J is TRBJ2-2 and V is TRBV7-2; D gene ambiguous. CDR1 and CDR2 (germline): SGHTA, FQGNSA. This CDR3 comprises 12 residues. The germline V and J ends were trimmed by 2 bases and 7 bases, with 5 bases remaining between them. In nucleotides, the CDR3 is TGTGCCAGCAGCTTATCCGGCGGGGAGCTGTTTTTT. It codes for CASSLSGGELFF.

V gene TRBV4-2 combines with J gene TRBJ1-4; TRBD1 matches at 10 bases. Trimming at V came to 4 bases and at J to 8 bases, leaving 10 bases not matched to a gene. CDR1 is LGHNA, CDR2 YNFKEQ, per germline. The CDR3 extends over 16 amino acids. The CDR3 bases are TGTGCCAGCAGCCCCGAGGGACAGGGGCGAGTCGAAAAACTGTTTTTT. This sequence encodes CASSPEGQGRVEKLFF.

Remarks on this clone: This CDR3 is also generated by other DNA sequences in the sample. V gene TRBV28 combines with J gene TRBJ2-3; D gene ambiguous. Germline-derived CDR1 and CDR2 are MDHEN and SYDVKM. There are 13 residues in the CDR3. The V gene lost 3 bases and the J gene lost 0 bases, with 4 bases spanning the gap. This CDR3 is CASSLRSTDTQYF. CDR3 bases: TGTGCCAGCAGTTTGCGAAGCACAGATACGCAGTATTTT.

J is TRBJ1-6 and V is TRBV9, with 9 nucleotides matching TRBD1. This CDR3 has 14 residues. Germline assignment: CDR1 SGDLS and CDR2 YYNGEE. V lost 4 bases to trimming and J lost 10 bases; unmatched junction nucleotides: 6. The CDR3 nucleotides read TGTGCCAGCAGCCGGGACAGGGAGAGATCACCCCTCCACTTT. Its translation: CASSRDRERSPLHF.

The genes are TRBV28 and TRBJ2-3, with D hard to call. Per germline, CDR1 MDHEN and CDR2 SYDVKM. Trimming removed 5 bases from V and 0 bases from J, with 15 bases in between. The CDR3 loop spans 16 amino acids. CDR3 nucleotide sequence: TGTGCCAGCAGTCTCTCCGGGTTTACTAGCACAGATACGCAGTATTTT. Amino acids: CASSLSGFTSTDTQYF.

Worth noting for this clone: Different DNA sequences within this sample yield the same CDR3. This chain connects TRBV18 to TRBJ2-5; D is possibly TRBD2 (6 bases). CDR1 and CDR2 (germline): KGHSH, LQKENI. Trimming shortened V by 3 bases and J by 5 bases, and 16 bases separated the two germline ends. The CDR3 is made up of 15 amino acids. CDR3 loop: CASSPGTAPRETQYF. The CDR3 DNA is TGTGCCAGCTCACCTGGGACTGCTCCAAGGGAGACCCAGTACTTC.

This chain connects TRBV5-1 to TRBJ1-1; D unclear. V was pared by 2 bases and J by 3 bases, with 8 bases between. CDR1 and CDR2 (germline): SGHRS, YFSETQ. The CDR3 is 13 amino acids. In DNA form, the CDR3 reads TGCGCCAGCAGCTTCACCGGCTACACTGAAGCTTTCTTT. Protein product: CASSFTGYTEAFF.

This clone was picked up a small number of times. The V gene is TRBV4-2, the J gene TRBJ1-5; D is uncertain. The V gene lost 3 bases and the J gene lost 3 bases, with 3 bases spanning the gap. CDR3 length: 12 residues. CDR1 and CDR2 (germline): LGHNA, YNFKEQ. CDR3 protein: CASSQNNQPQHF. For the CDR3, the DNA is TGTGCCAGCAGCCAGAACAATCAGCCCCAGCATTTT.

The rearrangement uses TRBV28 and TRBJ1-2; 9 bases map to TRBD1. Germline V CDR1 and CDR2: MDHEN, SYDVKM. The CDR3 has 13 amino acids. The junction had 8 bases not matched to a gene; V was cut back by 8 bases and J by 7 bases. The CDR3 DNA follows: TGTGCCAGCGGGAAAAACAGGGGGCTTGGCTACACCTTC. Translating it yields CASGKNRGLGYTF.

J is TRBJ2-7 and V is TRBV7-8; D remains ambiguous. The V gene lost 8 bases and the J gene lost 3 bases, with 11 bases spanning the gap. The CDR3 has 12 residues. Germline-derived CDR1 and CDR2 are SGHVS and FQNEAQ. CDR3 sequence (DNA): TGTGCCAGCGCCTCCCCGGTCTACGAGCAGTACTTC. It is translated as CASASPVYEQYF. Looking up the rest from reference TRBV7-8 and TRBJ2-7 gives the full variable domain: GAGVSQSPRYKVAKRGQDVALRCDPISGHVSLFWYQQALGQGPEFLTYFQNEAQLDKSGLPSDRFFAERPEGSVSTLKIQRTQQEDSAVYLCASASPVYEQYFGPGTRLTVT.

This chain uses TRBV5-1 with TRBJ2-1; the D gene is possibly TRBD2 (5 bases). The CDR3 has 14 residues. CDR1 and CDR2 (germline): SGHRS, YFSETQ. V was clipped by 9 bases and J by 3 bases, with 16 bases between them. CDR3 DNA: TGCGCCACCTCGGTCGGCGGGCTCTACAATGAGCAGTTCTTC. It codes for CATSVGGLYNEQFF.

Comments on this clone: One end of the junction does not line up with germline, which may come from a read error. V usage is TRBV4-2 and J usage is TRBJ2-1; 12 bases agree with TRBD2. Germline lookup yields CDR1 LGHNA and CDR2 YNFKEQ. This CDR3 contains 15 residues. CDR3 protein: CASSRETGTSGRLIF. CDR3 coding DNA: TGTGCCAGCAGCCGAGAGACCGGAACTAGCGGGAGGCTGATCTTC.

The chain carries TRBV5-1 and TRBJ1-2; D might be TRBD1 (5 bases). This CDR3 has 15 amino acids. The V gene's germline CDR1 is SGHRS and CDR2 YFSETQ. Trimming shortened V by 2 bases and J by 4 bases, and 15 bases separated the two germline ends. The CDR3 protein is CASSLPIGGAYGYTF. CDR3 DNA: TGCGCCAGCAGCTTACCTATCGGGGGAGCCTATGGCTACACCTTC.

V and J are TRBV7-9 and TRBJ2-7; tentative D call: TRBD1 (5 bases). The CDR3 extends over 14 amino acids. CDR1 is SEHNR and CDR2 is FQNEAQ in the germline V gene (reference sequence). The V and J ends lost 6 bases and 2 bases respectively, with 14 bases between them. The DNA of the CDR3 is TGTGCCAGCAGGGAAAAAGCAGGGCCCTACGAGCAGTACTTC. Its protein product is CASREKAGPYEQYF.

Concerning this clone: Within the sample, other DNA sequences also encode this same CDR3. The chain carries TRBV19 and TRBJ2-5; tentative D call: TRBD1 (6 bases). The CDR3 totals 13 residues. Per germline, CDR1 LNHDA and CDR2 SQIVND (reference sequence). V lost 4 bases and J lost 5, with 11 bases in between. DNA of the CDR3: TGTGCCAGTAGTAGCGGCAGGGGTGAGACCCAGTACTTC. Its protein product is CASSSGRGETQYF.

The chain couples TRBV6-5 to TRBJ1-2; TRBD1 aligns across 8 bases. The germline gives CDR1 MNHEY, CDR2 SVGAGI. The CDR3 runs 13 residues. The ends lost 4 bases at V and 8 bases at J; junction bases unmatched: 6. CDR3 region: CASSSPGGIGYTF. CDR3 DNA: TGTGCCAGCAGTTCCCCAGGGGGCATCGGCTACACCTTC.

This clone showed up just once. The chain combines TRBV6-6 with TRBJ1-2, with 9 positions matching TRBD1. The V gene's germline CDR1 is MNHNY and CDR2 SVGAGI (reference sequence). Unmatched junction bases numbered 6, after V lost 2 bases and J lost 2 bases. The CDR3 is 16 residues long. The CDR3 coding sequence is TGTGCCAGCAGTTACGGGACAGGGACTTCCAACTATGGCTACACCTTC. Its protein product is CASSYGTGTSNYGYTF.

The gene calls are TRBV4-1 and TRBJ1-4, with a tentative D call TRBD1 (5 bases). The CDR3 totals 17 residues. Trimming took 1 base from V and 7 from J, leaving 19 bases between them. Germline CDR1 is MGHRA and CDR2 is YSYEKL. The CDR3 sequence is CASSQAYRTPMSEKLFF. In DNA, the CDR3 is TGCGCCAGCAGCCAAGCGTACAGGACGCCTATGAGTGAAAAACTGTTTTTT.

The rearrangement joins TRBV19 to TRBJ1-2, with D uncertain. Germline values: CDR1 LNHDA, CDR2 SQIVND (reference sequence). Trimming stripped 5 bases from V and 0 bases from J, with 7 bases between. The CDR3 is 13 amino acids. The DNA for the CDR3 is TGTGCCAGTAGTCCCTCAGCTAACTATGGCTACACCTTC. Translated: CASSPSANYGYTF.

The V and J genes are TRBV28 and TRBJ1-3; 7 nucleotides agree with TRBD1. The CDR3 is 14 residues long. Germline V gives CDR1 MDHEN, CDR2 SYDVKM. The J segment lost 5 bases and the V segment lost 6 bases, leaving 7 bases of the junction unmatched. CDR3 residues: CASRPQGGRNTIYF. The CDR3 DNA reads TGTGCCAGCAGACCTCAGGGGGGGAGAAACACCATATATTTT. Variable domain in full (rest from reference TRBV28 and TRBJ1-3): DVKVTQSSRYLVKRTGEKVFLECVQDMDHENMFWYRQDPGLGLRLIYFSYDVKMKEKGDIPEGYSVSREKKERFSLILESASTNQTSMYLCASRPQGGRNTIYFGEGSWLTVV.

DNA of the CDR3: TGTGCCAGCAGCGTAGAGGGCAGGGCGAACACCGGGGAGCTGTTTTTT. Its translation is CASSVEGRANTGELFF. This chain uses TRBV9 with TRBJ2-2; tentative D call: TRBD1 (5 bases). Trimming left V 0 bases short and J 0 bases short, with 9 bases between. Germline V gene data show CDR1 as SGDLS and CDR2 as YYNGEE. This CDR3 region has 16 residues.

V and J are TRBV4-3 and TRBJ2-3, with TRBD2 identical over 10 bases. The V segment lost 4 bases and the J segment 6 bases; nucleotides outside the gene matches: 7. Germline assignment: CDR1 LGHNA and CDR2 YSLEER. The CDR3 has 15 amino acids. The CDR3 DNA follows: TGCGCCAGCAGCCTGGAAGCGGGAGGGATTGATACGCAGTATTTT. Translation: CASSLEAGGIDTQYF.

This chain uses TRBV11-1 with TRBJ2-7, with a possible D match to TRBD1 (5 bases). Looked up from germline, CDR1 is SGHAT and CDR2 is FQDESV (reference sequence). The germline V and J ends were trimmed by 2 bases and 5 bases, with 16 bases remaining between them. CDR3 length: 15 residues. Written as DNA, the CDR3 is TGTGCCAGCAGCTTACCGTCGCAGGGCCTAGACGAGCAGTACTTC. Residues: CASSLPSQGLDEQYF.